Listed below are T cell receptor beta chains from one sample, sequenced in a study of graft-versus-host responses after intestinal transplantation. Data came from immunoSEQ multiplex PCR; TCRdb stores just in-frame clones and leaves some out. The sample records about 57,000 clones, approximately 90% being singletons. The material was PBMCs, obtained 26 days after transplant. The origin of the receptors is a human patient who received an intestinal transplant, so some T cells may come from the graft donor. The CDR3 runs from the conserved cysteine through the conserved F or W. Fields, in order: J gene, V gene, CDR3 protein.

j_gene: TRBJ1-2; v_gene: TRBV19; CDR3aa: CASSTNRADLDLDGYTF
j_gene: TRBJ1-5; v_gene: TRBV30; CDR3aa: CAWSLGQGVIKPQHF
j_gene: TRBJ1-6; v_gene: TRBV7-9; CDR3aa: CASSLGSGEESPLHF
j_gene: TRBJ2-3; v_gene: TRBV10-1; CDR3aa: CASSQNSGPTDTQYF
j_gene: TRBJ1-1; v_gene: TRBV29-1; CDR3aa: CSVAGGEAFF
j_gene: TRBJ2-1; v_gene: TRBV5-1; CDR3aa: CASEAGLAAPSYNEQFF
j_gene: TRBJ1-2; v_gene: TRBV5-6; CDR3aa: CASSSPTGSYGYTF
j_gene: TRBJ1-5; v_gene: TRBV2; CDR3aa: CASKGQGIGNQPQHF
j_gene: TRBJ2-6; v_gene: TRBV6-1; CDR3aa: CASSGGTASGANVLTF
j_gene: TRBJ2-7; v_gene: TRBV11-2; CDR3aa: CASSFSQADEQYF
j_gene: TRBJ2-1; v_gene: TRBV11-2; CDR3aa: CASRSGGYEQFF
j_gene: TRBJ2-5; v_gene: TRBV28; CDR3aa: CASSPTGAGETQYF
j_gene: TRBJ1-5; v_gene: TRBV6-6; CDR3aa: CASSYYRENQPQHF
j_gene: TRBJ2-3; v_gene: TRBV7-3; CDR3aa: CASSDGVHTQYF
j_gene: TRBJ1-2; v_gene: TRBV7-3; CDR3aa: CASSPTGQGAGGYTF
j_gene: TRBJ2-3; v_gene: TRBV19; CDR3aa: CASSITASTDTQYF
j_gene: TRBJ2-3; v_gene: TRBV4-2; CDR3aa: CASSQGLGEVADTQYF
j_gene: TRBJ2-3; v_gene: TRBV29-1; CDR3aa: CSATLIGAADTQYF